This T cell receptor beta chain stems from a study of CD8+CD57+ T cells in acquired aplastic anemia. Study-wide findings and caveats: The same twenty-nine CD8+ CDR3 sequences occurred in patients and in controls. Patients showed no significant difference from controls in CD8+ Simpson's diversity.

V dropped 6 bases and J dropped 2 bases, with 26 bases sitting between them. Per germline, CDR1 MNHEY and CDR2 SVGAGI. This CDR3 region has 18 residues. CDR3 and TCR beta VDJ profiling relied on a genomic DNA template. TCRdb reprocessed the reads via MiXCR and lists one record per CDR3 protein. Among around 290,000 distinct CDR3 sequences listed, about 50% were seen once. Patients included in sequencing had previously demonstrated CD8+CD57+ cell expansion by flow cytometry. Each patient had severe acquired aplastic anemia. Patients had undergone no therapy by the time their blood was sampled. This clonotype was seen ten or more times. The antigen is undetermined.

The origin of this receptor is a human donor with aplastic anemia. This sequence joins TRBV6-5 and TRBJ2-7; D perhaps matches TRBD1 (6 bases). The sample was sorted CD4+, CD8+, or CD8+CD57+ T cells (not recorded which) from PBMCs. CDR3 in DNA: TGTGCCAGCAGCCGGAATCCGGGACAACTCCCGAGCCCCTACGAGCAGTACTTC. Translating gives CASSRNPGQLPSPYEQYF.